The source of this T cell receptor (beta chain) is a study of T cell responses to AZD1222 COVID-19 vaccine. Regarding this clone: Its antigen is undetermined.

Findings of the study overall: Donors in the cohort were predominantly white British and more often female, and clonal diversity was possibly underestimated. Of the AZD1222 recipients, only five to seven were seropositive at baseline.

The table came from immunoSEQ multiplex PCR; TCRdb's copy has only in-frame clones and leaves some out. The data contain roughly 120,000 clones, roughly 87% of them singletons. The sequencing used peripheral blood, collected on day 0 of MenACWY control vaccination. The TCR was taken from an adult in good health.

In nucleotides, the CDR3 is TGTGCCAGCAGCTCCTTGACTAGCGGAGCCTACAATGAGCAGTTCTTC. This sequence encodes CASSSLTSGAYNEQFF. The chain couples TRBV7-9 to TRBJ2-1; 9 nucleotides agree with TRBD2. J lost 2 bases, V lost 4 bases, and 6 bases had no gene match. Germline V gene data show CDR1 as SEHNR and CDR2 as FQNEAQ (reference sequence). The CDR3 covers 16 residues. Drawing the rest from reference TRBV7-9 and TRBJ2-1, the complete variable domain is DTGVSQNPRHKITKRGQNVTFRCDPISEHNRLYWYRQTLGQGPEFLTYFQNEAQLEKSRLLSDRFSAERPKGSFSTLEIQRTEQGDSAMYLCASSSLTSGAYNEQFFGPGTRLTVL.